The 7 T cell receptor beta chains reported below all come from one sample, sequenced in a study of shared clonotypes between healthy human individuals. The repertoire was sequenced with immunoSEQ multiplex PCR; TCRdb's copy has only in-frame clones and lacks some. There are approximately 2.4 million clones in the sample; nearly 97% occur only once, and 0.1% to 0.15% lies in the top ten. The sequencing sample was made of naive CD4+ T cells sorted from blood. Noted subset: CD45RA+ positively selected. The receptors come from a young man in good health.

The gene calls are TRBV5-1 and TRBJ2-2; D gene unclear. The CDR3 runs to 13 residues. Trimming stripped 3 bases from V and 3 bases from J, with 6 bases between. From germline, CDR1 is SGHRS and CDR2 YFSETQ. CDR3 coding DNA: TGCGCCAGCAGCTCAGATTACACCGGGGAGCTGTTTTTT. The encoded protein is CASSSDYTGELFF.

This chain connects TRBV5-1 to TRBJ2-2; no firm D call. This CDR3 region has 13 residues. Germline V gives CDR1 SGHRS, CDR2 YFSETQ. V was cut by 0 bases and J by 7 bases, with 7 bases left in between. The CDR3 protein is CASSLERSGELFF. The CDR3 nucleotides read TGCGCCAGCAGCTTGGAACGTAGCGGGGAGCTGTTTTTT.

In the case of this clone: Within the sample, other DNA sequences also encode this same CDR3. This sequence joins TRBV2 and TRBJ2-6; unclear D gene. Germline values: CDR1 SNHLY, CDR2 FYNNEI. V was clipped by 7 bases and J by 0 bases, with 4 bases between them. The CDR3 has 13 residues. In DNA, the CDR3 is TGTGCCAGCACGAGCTCTGGGGCCAACGTCCTGACTTTC. Translated: CASTSSGANVLTF.

V gene TRBV7-9 combines with J gene TRBJ2-6; D is perhaps TRBD2 (6 bases). This CDR3 contains 15 residues. The V end was cut by 1 base, the J end by 7 bases, with 11 bases between. CDR1 is SEHNR, CDR2 FQNEAQ, per germline (reference sequence). The chain's CDR3 is CASSLVRGIANVLTF. The CDR3 DNA reads as TGTGCCAGCAGCTTAGTACGCGGGATAGCCAACGTCCTGACTTTC.

This chain uses TRBV6-5 with TRBJ1-5; D is undetermined. The CDR3 length is 14 residues. V lost 5 bases to trimming and J lost 3 bases, with 11 bases between them. Germline V gives CDR1 MNHEY, CDR2 SVGAGI. The DNA of the CDR3 is TGTGCCAGCAGTGTGACATGGAACAATCAGCCCCAGCATTTT. This encodes CASSVTWNNQPQHF.

V gene TRBV18 combines with J gene TRBJ2-2; 9 nucleotides line up with TRBD1. The ends lost 0 bases at V and 6 bases at J; junction bases unmatched: 2. The CDR3 is made up of 15 amino acids. Germline CDR1 reads KGHSH; CDR2 reads LQKENI. The CDR3: CASSPPQGASGELFF. CDR3 sequence (DNA): TGTGCCAGCTCACCACCACAGGGGGCGTCCGGGGAGCTGTTTTTT.

The V and J genes are TRBV9 and TRBJ1-1; D is ambiguous. Germline V lookup: CDR1 SGDLS, CDR2 YYNGEE. The CDR3 consists of 18 residues. Trimming took off 0 bases at V and 1 base at J, with 19 bases between the two ends. The CDR3 loop reads CASSVAAPTRGSNTEAFF. As DNA, the CDR3 is TGTGCCAGCAGCGTAGCTGCCCCTACGCGGGGTTCGAACACTGAAGCTTTCTTT.